Here is one TCR beta chain with its context. The sample comes from a study of cytomegalovirus exposure and HLA in healthy donors. Assay: immunoSEQ multiplex PCR; the TCRdb copy retains only in-frame clones and omits some. Among about 170,000 clones listed, approximately 90% were seen once. The CDR3 totals 12 residues. V was cut by 6 bases and J by 9 bases, with 12 bases left in between. Germline loops: CDR1 MGHRA, CDR2 YSYEKL. Sequenced input: PBMCs. The chain employs TRBV4-1 and TRBJ2-1; the D gene is possibly TRBD1 (5 bases). The TCR originated in a woman aged 30 to 39 in good health and CMV-seronegative. The DNA for the CDR3 is TGCGCCAGCAGACACAGGAGTCCTGAGCAGTTCTTC. It specifies CASRHRSPEQFF.